This paragraph reports one T cell receptor beta chain. Trimming cost V 6 bases and J 2 bases; bases outside gene matches: 7. The CDR3 sequence is 15 residues long. Germline V lookup: CDR1 SGHTA, CDR2 FQGTGA. The data were obtained in a study of T cell changes during pregnancy in multiple sclerosis. Sequenced by immunoSEQ multiplex PCR; TCRdb stores in-frame clones only, minus some. This sample carries about 35,000 clones, 80% to 95% of them seen once, and the ten largest clones take 0.43%. This sample comprised CD4+ T cells from peripheral blood mononuclear cells, obtained in the third trimester of pregnancy. The chain has TRBV7-3 and TRBJ2-3; 8 bases agree with TRBD2. The clonotype was recovered from a female donor in good health, enrolled as a control in a pregnancy study. CDR3 sequence reads: CASSFSGKTTDTQYF. DNA of the CDR3: TGTGCCAGCAGTTTTAGCGGGAAGACCACAGATACGCAGTATTTT.